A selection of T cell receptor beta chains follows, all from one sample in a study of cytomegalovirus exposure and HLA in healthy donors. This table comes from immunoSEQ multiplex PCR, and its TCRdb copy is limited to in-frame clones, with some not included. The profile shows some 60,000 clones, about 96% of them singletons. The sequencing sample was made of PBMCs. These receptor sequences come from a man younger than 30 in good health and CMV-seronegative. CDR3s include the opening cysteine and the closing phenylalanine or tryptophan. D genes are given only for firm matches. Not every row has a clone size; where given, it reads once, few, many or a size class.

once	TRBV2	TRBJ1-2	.	CASSVRGHGYTF	TGTGCCAGCAGTGTGCGGGGCCACGGCTACACCTTC
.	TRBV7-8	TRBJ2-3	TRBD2	CASSYRTLAGVTDTQYF	TGTGCCAGCAGCTACCGAACCCTAGCGGGAGTTACAGATACGCAGTATTTT
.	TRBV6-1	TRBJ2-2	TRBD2	CASSEATSGRRTGELFF	TGTGCCAGCAGTGAAGCTACTAGCGGGAGACGGACCGGGGAGCTGTTTTTT
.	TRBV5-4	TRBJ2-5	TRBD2	CASSLLTSGRAPETQYF	TGTGCCAGCAGCTTATTGACTAGCGGGAGGGCCCCAGAGACCCAGTACTTC
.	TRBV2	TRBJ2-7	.	CASRGGGSEQYF	TGTGCCAGTAGGGGAGGGGGGAGCGAGCAGTACTTC
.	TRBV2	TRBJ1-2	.	CASATPDVGSYGYTF	TGTGCCAGCGCGACTCCTGACGTCGGTTCTTATGGCTACACCTTC
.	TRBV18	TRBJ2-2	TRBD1	CASSPDRARTGELFF	TGTGCCAGCTCACCAGACAGGGCGCGGACCGGGGAGCTGTTTTTT
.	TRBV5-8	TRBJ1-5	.	CASSPRQRSNQPQHF	TGTGCCAGCAGCCCTCGACAGAGAAGCAATCAGCCCCAGCATTTT
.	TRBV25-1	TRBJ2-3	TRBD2	CASGIGLGTDTQYF	TGTGCCAGCGGGATTGGACTAGGCACAGATACGCAGTATTTT
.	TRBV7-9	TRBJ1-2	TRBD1	CASSMTGGYGYTF	TGTGCCAGCAGCATGACAGGGGGCTACGGCTACACCTTC
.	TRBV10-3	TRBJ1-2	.	CAISDKGGVYGYTF	TGTGCCATCAGTGACAAAGGGGGAGTCTATGGCTACACCTTC
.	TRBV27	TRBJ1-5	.	CASSPGLSNQPQHF	TGTGCCAGCAGCCCGGGACTCAGCAATCAGCCCCAGCATTTT
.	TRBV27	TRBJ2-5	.	CASSPQGAQETQYF	TGTGCCAGCAGTCCCCAAGGGGCCCAAGAGACCCAGTACTTC
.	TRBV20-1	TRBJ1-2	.	CGGANYGYTF	TGTGGGGGGGCTAACTATGGCTACACCTTC
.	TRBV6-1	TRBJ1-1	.	CASSGDTLNTEAFF	TGTGCCAGCAGTGGGGACACCTTGAACACTGAAGCTTTCTTT
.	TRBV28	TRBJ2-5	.	CASSPQRVVQETQYF	TGTGCCAGCAGCCCCCAACGAGTAGTTCAAGAGACCCAGTACTTC
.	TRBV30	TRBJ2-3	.	CAFTSGADTQYF	TGTGCCTTCACGTCCGGGGCAGATACGCAGTATTTT
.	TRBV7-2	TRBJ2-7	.	CASSLGPSEERSSYEQYF	TGTGCCAGCAGCTTAGGTCCATCCGAGGAGCGGAGCTCCTACGAGCAGTACTTC
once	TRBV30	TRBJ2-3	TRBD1	CAWNLQGWGDTQYF	TGTGCCTGGAATTTACAGGGGTGGGGAGATACGCAGTATTTT
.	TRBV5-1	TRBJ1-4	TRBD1	CASSSIGDRGEKLFF	TGCGCCAGCAGCTCTATTGGGGACAGGGGCGAAAAACTGTTTTTT
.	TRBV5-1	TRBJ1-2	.	CASSLGQRDSNFYTF	TGCGCCAGCAGCTTGGGACAGAGAGACAGCAATTTCTACACCTTC
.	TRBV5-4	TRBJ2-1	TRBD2	CASSHRTSGPYNEQFF	TGTGCCAGCAGCCACAGGACTAGCGGTCCCTACAATGAGCAGTTCTTC
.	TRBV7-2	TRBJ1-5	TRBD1	CASSFRGGRVNQPQHF	TGTGCCAGCAGCTTCAGAGGGGGCCGTGTCAATCAGCCCCAGCATTTT
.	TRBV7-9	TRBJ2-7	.	CASSFESYEQYF	TGTGCCAGCAGCTTCGAGTCCTACGAGCAGTACTTC
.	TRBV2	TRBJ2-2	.	CARRSRGGGTGELFF	TGTGCCAGGCGGTCGCGCGGGGGCGGTACCGGGGAGCTGTTTTTT
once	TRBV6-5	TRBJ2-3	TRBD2	CASSYGGRSQDTQYF	TGTGCCAGCAGTTACGGCGGGAGGTCCCAAGATACGCAGTATTTT
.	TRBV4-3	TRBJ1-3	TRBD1	CASSQGTGDGNTIYF	TGCGCCAGCAGCCAAGGGACAGGGGACGGAAACACCATATATTTT
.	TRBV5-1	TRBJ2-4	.	CASSLGQGNIQYF	TGCGCCAGCAGCTTGGGGCAGGGAAACATTCAGTACTTC
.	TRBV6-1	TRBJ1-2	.	CASHTNRVEGYTF	TGTGCCAGCCATACTAACAGGGTTGAGGGCTACACCTTC
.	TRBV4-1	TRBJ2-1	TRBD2	CASSQGGLAGRNEQFF	TGCGCCAGCAGCCAAGGAGGACTAGCGGGCCGCAATGAGCAGTTCTTC
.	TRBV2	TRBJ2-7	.	CASSESASDYEQYF	TGTGCCAGCAGTGAATCGGCTAGCGACTACGAGCAGTACTTC
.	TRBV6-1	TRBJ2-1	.	CASRYRDISDEQFF	TGTGCCAGCAGGTACCGGGACATTTCGGATGAGCAGTTCTTC
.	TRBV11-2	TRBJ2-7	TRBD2	CASSSGGLAGAGAYEQYF	TGTGCCAGCAGCTCTGGGGGACTAGCGGGAGCTGGCGCCTACGAGCAGTACTTC
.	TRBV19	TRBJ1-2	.	CASSTSDRLYGYTF	TGTGCCAGTAGTACCTCGGACAGACTCTATGGCTACACCTTC
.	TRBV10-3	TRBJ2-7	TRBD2	CAISGGRESHEQYF	TGTGCCATCAGTGGCGGGCGGGAGTCCCACGAGCAGTACTTC
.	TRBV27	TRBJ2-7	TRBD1	CASSFGTGNNYEQYF	TGTGCCAGCAGTTTCGGGACAGGGAATAATTACGAGCAGTACTTC
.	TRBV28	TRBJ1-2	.	CASLARGQNYGYTF	TGTGCCAGCCTCGCGAGAGGGCAGAACTATGGCTACACCTTC
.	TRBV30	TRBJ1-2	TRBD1	CAWSDIRPGQGDGYTF	TGTGCCTGGAGCGACATTAGACCGGGACAGGGGGATGGCTACACCTTC
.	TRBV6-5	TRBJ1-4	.	CASSRTDNNEKLFF	TGTGCCAGCAGTCGGACAGATAACAATGAAAAACTGTTTTTT
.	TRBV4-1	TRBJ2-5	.	CASSQSPGIGETQYF	TGCGCCAGCAGCCAATCGCCAGGGATAGGGGAGACCCAGTACTTC
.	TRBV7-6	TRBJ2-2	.	CASSLRLRDSSRPGELFF	TGTGCCAGCAGCTTGCGCCTCCGGGACTCCTCCCGTCCCGGGGAGCTGTTTTTT
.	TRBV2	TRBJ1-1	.	CASKWGDVTEAFF	TGTGCCAGCAAATGGGGGGATGTGACTGAAGCTTTCTTT
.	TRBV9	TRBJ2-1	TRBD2	CASSVGLAANEQFF	TGTGCCAGCAGCGTAGGGCTAGCGGCCAATGAGCAGTTCTTC
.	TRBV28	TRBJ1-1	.	CASSLGTRGNTEAFF	TGTGCCAGCAGTCTCGGGACAAGGGGGAACACTGAAGCTTTCTTT
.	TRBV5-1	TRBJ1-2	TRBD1	CASSSAGTGTYGYTF	TGCGCCAGCAGCTCGGCGGGGACAGGCACTTATGGCTACACCTTC
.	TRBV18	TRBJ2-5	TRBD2	CASSPGGMETQYF	TGTGCCAGCTCACCGGGAGGGATGGAGACCCAGTACTTC
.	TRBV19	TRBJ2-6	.	CASSIRRGLTLSGANVLTF	TGTGCCAGTAGTATACGGCGGGGACTCACACTCTCTGGGGCCAACGTCCTGACTTTC
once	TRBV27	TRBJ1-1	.	CASSLSGWNTEAFF	TGTGCCAGCAGTTTATCGGGCTGGAACACTGAAGCTTTCTTT